This entry describes one T cell receptor (beta chain). Its antigen remains unknown. Original analysis: Filtering of immunoSEQ junctional sequences could not match full-length read filtering. Assay: immunoSEQ multiplex PCR; the TCRdb copy retains only in-frame clones and omits some. That table gives V, J and clone size, and the DNA gave D and trimming. The sample comprises about 2 million clones, around 96% of which are singletons, and 1.2% rests with the top ten. CDR1 is MNHEY and CDR2 is SMNVEV in the germline V gene (reference sequence). Trimming left V 5 bases short and J 10 bases short, with 17 bases between. The CDR3 extends over 14 amino acids. CD8 cells regarded as naive lacked CD45RO, were positively chosen for CCR7, and omitted terminally differentiated effector memory CD45RA+ cells. The sample is drawn from a study of shared clonotypes between healthy human individuals. The overall study: Each donor contributed plates that comprised three CD4 naive, three CD4 memory, two CD8 naive and one CD8 memory.

Overall study findings and caveats: How much donors shared clonotypes was expected to be affected by sequencing depth. Naive subsets generally exceeded memory subsets in estimated richness.

The receptor comes from a man younger than 30 in good health. The sequenced sample consisted of naive CD8+ T cells sorted from blood. The chain recombines TRBV27 with TRBJ1-4, with D perhaps matching TRBD1 (5 bases). CDR3 residues: CASSPQGGEGKLFF. The CDR3 nucleotides are TGTGCCAGCAGTCCTCAGGGCGGAGAGGGAAAACTGTTTTTT. Complete variable domain (other parts from reference TRBV27 and TRBJ1-4): EAQVTQNPRYLITVTGKKLTVTCSQNMNHEYMSWYRQDPGLGLRQIYYSMNVEVTDKGDVPEGYKVSRKEKRNFPLILESPSPNQTSLYFCASSPQGGEGKLFFGSGTQLSVL.